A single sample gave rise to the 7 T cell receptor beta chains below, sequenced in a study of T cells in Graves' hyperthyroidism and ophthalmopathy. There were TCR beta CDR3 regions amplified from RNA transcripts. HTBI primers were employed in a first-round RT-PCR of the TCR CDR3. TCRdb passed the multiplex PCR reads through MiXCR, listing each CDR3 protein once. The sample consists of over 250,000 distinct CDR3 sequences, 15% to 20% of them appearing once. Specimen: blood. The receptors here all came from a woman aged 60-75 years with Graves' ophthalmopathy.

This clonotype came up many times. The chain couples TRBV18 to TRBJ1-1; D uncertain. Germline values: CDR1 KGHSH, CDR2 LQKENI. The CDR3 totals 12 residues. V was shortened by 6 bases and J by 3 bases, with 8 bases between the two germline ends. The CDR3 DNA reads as TGTGCCAGCTCTAGGGAGGACACTGAAGCTTTCTTT. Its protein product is CASSREDTEAFF.

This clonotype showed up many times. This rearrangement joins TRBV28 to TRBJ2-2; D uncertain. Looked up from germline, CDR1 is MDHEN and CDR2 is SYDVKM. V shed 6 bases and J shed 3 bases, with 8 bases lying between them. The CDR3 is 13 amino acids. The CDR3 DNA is TGTGCCAGCAGGGCGGAATACACCGGGGAGCTGTTTTTT. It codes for CASRAEYTGELFF.

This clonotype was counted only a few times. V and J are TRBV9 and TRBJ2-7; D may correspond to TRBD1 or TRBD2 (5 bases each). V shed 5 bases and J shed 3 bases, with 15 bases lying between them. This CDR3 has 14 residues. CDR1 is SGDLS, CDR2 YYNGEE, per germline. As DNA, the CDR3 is TGTGCCAGCAGTTACCGGGACCAAAGCTACGAGCAGTACTTC. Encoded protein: CASSYRDQSYEQYF.

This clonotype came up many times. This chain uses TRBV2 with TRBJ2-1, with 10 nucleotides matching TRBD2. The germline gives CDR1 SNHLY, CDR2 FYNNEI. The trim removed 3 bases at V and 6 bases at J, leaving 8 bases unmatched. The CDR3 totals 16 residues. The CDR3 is CASSDSGLAGANEQFF. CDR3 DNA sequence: TGTGCCAGCAGTGACTCTGGTCTAGCGGGAGCCAATGAGCAGTTCTTC.

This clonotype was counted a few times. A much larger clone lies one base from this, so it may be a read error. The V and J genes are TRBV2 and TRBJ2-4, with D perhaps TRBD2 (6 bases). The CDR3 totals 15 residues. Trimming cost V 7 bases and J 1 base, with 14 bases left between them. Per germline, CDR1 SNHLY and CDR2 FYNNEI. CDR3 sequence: CASIRGGRAKNIQYF. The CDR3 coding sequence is TGTGCCAGCATCCGGGGAGGACGGGCCAAAAACATTCAGTACTTC.

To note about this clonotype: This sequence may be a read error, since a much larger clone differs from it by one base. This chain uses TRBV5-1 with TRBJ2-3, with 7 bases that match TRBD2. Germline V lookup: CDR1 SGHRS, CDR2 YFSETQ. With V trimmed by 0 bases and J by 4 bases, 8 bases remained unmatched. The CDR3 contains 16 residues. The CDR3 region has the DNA TGCGCCAGCAGCTTGGTTGGGGGGGATCGTGCAGATACGCAGTATTTT. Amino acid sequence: CASSLVGGDRADTQYF.

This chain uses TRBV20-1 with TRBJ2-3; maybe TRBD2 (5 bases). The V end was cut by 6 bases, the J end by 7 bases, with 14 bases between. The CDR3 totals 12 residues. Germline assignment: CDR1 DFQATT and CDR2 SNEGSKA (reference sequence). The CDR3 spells CSALPEGYTQYF. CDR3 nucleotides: TGCAGTGCACTCCCCGAGGGCTATACGCAGTATTTT.